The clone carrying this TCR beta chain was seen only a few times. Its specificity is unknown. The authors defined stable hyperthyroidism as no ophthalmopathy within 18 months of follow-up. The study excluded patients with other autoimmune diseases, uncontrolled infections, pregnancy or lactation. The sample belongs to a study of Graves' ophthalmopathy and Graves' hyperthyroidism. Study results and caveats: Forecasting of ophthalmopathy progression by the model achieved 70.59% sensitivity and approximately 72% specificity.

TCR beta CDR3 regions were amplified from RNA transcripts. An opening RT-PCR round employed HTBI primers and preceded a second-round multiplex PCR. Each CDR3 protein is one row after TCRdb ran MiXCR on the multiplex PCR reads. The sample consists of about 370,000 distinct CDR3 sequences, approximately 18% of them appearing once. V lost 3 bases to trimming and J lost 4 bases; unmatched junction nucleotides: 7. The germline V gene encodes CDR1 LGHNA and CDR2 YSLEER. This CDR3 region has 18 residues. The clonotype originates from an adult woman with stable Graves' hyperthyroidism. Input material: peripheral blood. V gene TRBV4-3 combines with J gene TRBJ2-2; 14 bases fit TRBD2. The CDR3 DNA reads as TGCGCCAGCAGCCATCCCGGACTAGCGGGAGGAGGCACCGGGGAGCTGTTTTTT. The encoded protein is CASSHPGLAGGGTGELFF.